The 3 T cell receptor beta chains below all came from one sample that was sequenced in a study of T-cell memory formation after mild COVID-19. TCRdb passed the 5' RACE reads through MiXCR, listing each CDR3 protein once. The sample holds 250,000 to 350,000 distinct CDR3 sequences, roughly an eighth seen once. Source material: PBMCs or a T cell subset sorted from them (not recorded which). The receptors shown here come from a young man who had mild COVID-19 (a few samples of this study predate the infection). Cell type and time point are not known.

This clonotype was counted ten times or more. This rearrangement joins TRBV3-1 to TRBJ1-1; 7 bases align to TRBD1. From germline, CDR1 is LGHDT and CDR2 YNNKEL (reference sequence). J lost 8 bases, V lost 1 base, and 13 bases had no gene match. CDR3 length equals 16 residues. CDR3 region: CASSQGGGQIKGEAFF. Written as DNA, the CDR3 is TGTGCCAGCAGCCAAGGCGGGGGACAGATAAAAGGGGAAGCTTTCTTT.

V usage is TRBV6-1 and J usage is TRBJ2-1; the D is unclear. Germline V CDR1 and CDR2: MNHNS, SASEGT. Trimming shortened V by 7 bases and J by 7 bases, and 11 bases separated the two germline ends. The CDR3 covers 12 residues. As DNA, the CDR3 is TGTGCCAGCACCCCGCTCGGGAATGAGCAGTTCTTC. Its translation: CASTPLGNEQFF.

For the CDR3, the DNA is TGTGCCAGCAGACATCAGGGGGAAGAGACCCAGTACTTC. Translating gives CASRHQGEETQYF. The chain uses TRBV6-5 and TRBJ2-5; 7 bases align to TRBD1. With V trimmed by 6 bases and J by 3 bases, 4 bases remained unmatched. This CDR3 has 13 amino acids. Germline CDR1 and CDR2: MNHEY and SVGAGI.